This record looks at one TCR beta chain sequence and its context. This sample is drawn from a study of blood T cell repertoires in COVID-19. At the level of the study: Samples came from the United States, Italy and Spain, spanning acute and convalescent COVID-19. Sample material is recorded as cDNA or gDNA derived from T cells, B-cell-depleted T cells, or PBMCs.

In the original analysis: Amplification of reference gene primers provided the estimated nucleated cell counts. The table came from immunoSEQ multiplex PCR; TCRdb's copy has only in-frame clones and leaves some out. V, J and clone size reflect that table, while D and trimming were determined from the DNA. The profile shows around 100,000 clones, roughly 80% of them singletons. Germline CDR1 and CDR2: SGHAT and FQNNGV. This CDR3 spans 14 amino acids. Deletions cut 2 bases from V and 9 bases from J, with 11 bases between. The sequence was obtained from a woman of 80 years or more with active or convalescent COVID-19. The specimen was peripheral blood. The chain uses TRBV11-2 and TRBJ1-6; D is uncertain. The CDR3 coding sequence is TGTGCCAGCAGCTTATCAGGACTTAGTTCACCCCTCCACTTT. Protein sequence: CASSLSGLSSPLHF.